One and the same sample provided the 28 T cell receptor beta chains below, sequenced in a study of shared clonotypes between healthy human individuals. Profiled with immunoSEQ multiplex PCR; TCRdb holds only in-frame clones, not every one. The sample shows more than 550,000 clones, approximately 77% of them seen only once. The sequenced sample was memory CD4+ T cells sorted from blood. Subset noted: CD45RA-negative fraction. Source of these receptors: a woman in her twenties or thirties in good health.

The chain combines TRBV5-1 with TRBJ2-2; perhaps TRBD1 as D (6 bases). With 0 bases removed from V and 6 bases from J, the gap between germline ends came to 12 bases. The germline V gene encodes CDR1 SGHRS and CDR2 YFSETQ. The CDR3 is made up of 15 amino acids. The CDR3 DNA follows: TGCGCCAGCAGCTTGGTAACCACAGGGCCCGGGGAGCTGTTTTTT. Protein product: CASSLVTTGPGELFF. The full variable domain, with the rest looked up from reference TRBV5-1 and TRBJ2-2, is KAGVTQTPRYLIKTRGQQVTLSCSPISGHRSVSWYQQTPGQGLQFLFEYFSETQRNKGNFPGRFSGRQFSNSRSEMNVSTLELGDSALYLCASSLVTTGPGELFFGEGSRLTVL.

The chain employs TRBV5-4 and TRBJ2-5, with 15 bases lining up with TRBD2. The CDR3 covers 17 residues. Germline loops: CDR1 SGHNT, CDR2 YYREEE (reference sequence). V lost 4 bases and J lost 4; bases outside the gene matches: 8. Here the CDR3 reads CASSSGTSGRWGETQYF. CDR3 bases: TGTGCCAGCAGCAGCGGGACTAGCGGGAGGTGGGGAGAGACCCAGTACTTC.

The genes are TRBV19 and TRBJ1-5; TRBD1 agrees at 8 bases. Per the germline V gene, CDR1 is LNHDA and CDR2 is SQIVND (reference sequence). The V gene end was trimmed by 7 bases and the J gene end by 2 bases; junction bases not matched to a gene: 1. The CDR3 consists of 13 residues. The CDR3 sequence is CASTDRGNQPQHF. The CDR3 DNA reads TGTGCCAGTACGGACAGGGGCAATCAGCCCCAGCATTTT. Based on the CDR3 plus reference TRBV19 and TRBJ1-5, the full variable domain is DGGITQSPKYLFRKEGQNVTLSCEQNLNHDAMYWYRQDPGQGLRLIYYSQIVNDFQKGDIAEGYSVSREKKESFPLTVTSAQKNPTAFYLCASTDRGNQPQHFGDGTRLSIL.

The genes are TRBV19 and TRBJ1-5, with 9 bases matching TRBD1. The germline V gene has CDR1 LNHDA and CDR2 SQIVND (reference sequence). J was trimmed by 2 bases and V by 5 bases; bases with no gene match: 19. The CDR3 totals 20 residues. Here the CDR3 DNA reads TGTGCCAGTAGTCACCATTCTCGCGACAGGGGGAAAAGGGGCAATCAGCCCCAGCATTTT. Encoded protein: CASSHHSRDRGKRGNQPQHF.

V is TRBV5-1 and J is TRBJ2-3; 9 bases are shared with TRBD1. With V trimmed by 0 bases and J by 4 bases, 3 bases remained unmatched. CDR1 is SGHRS and CDR2 is YFSETQ in the germline V gene. The CDR3 has 15 residues. For the CDR3, the DNA is TGCGCCAGCAGCTTGGGTGGGGACAGGGCAGATACGCAGTATTTT. It yields the protein CASSLGGDRADTQYF.

V gene TRBV6-5 combines with J gene TRBJ2-7; 7 bases fit TRBD1. The CDR3 runs 13 residues. Trimming cost V 5 bases and J 3 bases; bases outside gene matches: 4. Germline V lookup: CDR1 MNHEY, CDR2 SVGAGI. The CDR3 DNA reads TGTGCCAGCAGTCCCTGGGACAGCTACGAGCAGTACTTC. Translated: CASSPWDSYEQYF.

The V gene is TRBV30, the J gene TRBJ1-2; D is unresolved. The germline CDR1 and CDR2 sequences are GTSNPN and SVGIG (reference sequence). This CDR3 spans 12 amino acids. V gave up 3 bases and J gave up 2 bases, with 7 bases separating them. This chain's CDR3 is CAWSGGNYGYTF. The CDR3 DNA reads TGTGCCTGGAGCGGTGGGAACTATGGCTACACCTTC. The variable domain in full, with the rest retrieved from reference TRBV30 and TRBJ1-2, is SQTIHQWPATLVQPVGSPLSLECTVEGTSNPNLYWYRQAAGRGLQLLFYSVGIGQISSEVPQNLSASRPQDRQFILSSKKLLLSDSGFYLCAWSGGNYGYTFGSGTRLTVV.

The chain carries TRBV5-2 and TRBJ1-5. TRBV5-2 is a listed pseudogene. The CDR3 runs to 15 residues. The CDR3 spells CASSPRGGVVQPQHF. In nucleotides, the CDR3 is TGCGCCAGCAGCCCACGCGGGGGTGTAGTTCAGCCCCAGCATTTT.

This clone turned up a few times. This chain connects TRBV2 to TRBJ2-5; possibly TRBD1 or TRBD2 for D (5 bases each). The CDR3 has 12 amino acids. Germline V gene lookup returns CDR1 SNHLY and CDR2 FYNNEI. Trimming took off 10 bases at V and 3 bases at J, with 12 bases between the two ends. CDR3 amino acids: CATRDVKETQYF. DNA for the CDR3: TGTGCCACCCGGGACGTTAAAGAGACCCAGTACTTC. Looking up the rest from reference TRBV2 and TRBJ2-5 gives the full variable domain: EPEVTQTPSHQVTQMGQEVILRCVPISNHLYFYWYRQILGQKVEFLVSFYNNEISEKSEIFDDQFSVERPDGSNFTLKIRSTKLEDSAMYFCATRDVKETQYFGPGTRLLVL.

The chain links TRBV5-6 to TRBJ2-1; TRBD2 is a possible D gene (5 bases). There are 16 residues in the CDR3. V dropped 4 bases and J dropped 4 bases, with 18 bases sitting between them. CDR1 is SGHDT, CDR2 YYEEEE, per germline. For the CDR3, the DNA is TGTGCCAGCAGCCGGGATTGGGTAGGGCCTTACAATGAGCAGTTCTTC. It translates to CASSRDWVGPYNEQFF.

This CDR3 is CASSPLSQNTGELFF. CDR3 DNA: TGTGCCAGCTCACCCCTTAGTCAAAACACCGGGGAGCTGTTTTTT. The gene calls are TRBV18 and TRBJ2-2; D remains ambiguous. CDR1 is KGHSH, CDR2 LQKENI, per germline. V was trimmed by 3 bases and J by 2 bases, leaving 10 bases between them. This CDR3 contains 15 residues.

The J gene is TRBJ2-7, the V gene TRBV25-1; D possibly corresponds to TRBD2 (6 bases). CDR1 and CDR2 from the germline V gene are MGHDK and SYGVNS. The CDR3 runs 14 residues. Trimming pared 10 bases from V and 0 bases from J, leaving 16 bases between. The DNA of the CDR3 is TGTGCCATCCGTCCGGGGGAGGTCTCCTACGAGCAGTACTTC. Amino acids: CAIRPGEVSYEQYF.

V usage is TRBV30 and J usage is TRBJ2-5; TRBD2 might be the D (5 bases). The assigned J gene may be wrong: the sequence end matches TRBJ2-7 better. The CDR3 loop spans 13 amino acids. Germline CDR1 reads GTSNPN; CDR2 reads SVGIG (reference sequence). This CDR3 reads CAWRTGSSYEQYF. The DNA for the CDR3 is TGTGCCTGGAGGACGGGATCCTCCTACGAGCAGTACTTC.

The rearrangement joins TRBV28 to TRBJ1-5, with TRBD1 matching 9 bases. V was pared by 4 bases and J by 7 bases, with 8 bases of the junction left unmatched. Germline CDR1 MDHEN, CDR2 SYDVKM. CDR3 length equals 15 residues. CDR3 amino acids: CASSSGQGPLQPQHF. DNA of the CDR3: TGTGCCAGCAGTTCGGGACAGGGACCGTTGCAGCCCCAGCATTTT.

Details on this clone: The identical CDR3 is also encoded by other nucleotide sequences in the sample. This chain uses TRBV20-1 with TRBJ1-1; D unresolved. From germline, CDR1 is DFQATT and CDR2 SNEGSKA (reference sequence). This CDR3 has 11 amino acids. The V and J ends lost 5 bases and 2 bases respectively, with 6 bases between them. This CDR3 reads CSASTNTEAFF. In DNA, the CDR3 is TGCAGTGCTTCCACTAACACTGAAGCTTTCTTT.

The V and J genes are TRBV29-1 and TRBJ2-1, with 7 bases aligning to TRBD2. Germline CDR1 reads SQVTM; CDR2 reads ANQGSEA. J was trimmed by 6 bases and V by 5 bases; bases with no gene match: 4. The CDR3 totals 12 residues. CDR3 DNA sequence: TGCAGCGTTTCTAGCGGACCCAATGAGCAGTTCTTC. Residues: CSVSSGPNEQFF.

This chain joins TRBV6-5 and TRBJ2-7; D uncertain. The CDR3 length is 14 residues. Deletions cut 2 bases from V and 7 bases from J, with 15 bases between. Per germline, CDR1 MNHEY and CDR2 SVGAGI. The CDR3 protein is CASSYGIGAFEQYF. CDR3 in DNA: TGTGCCAGCAGTTACGGTATCGGAGCGTTTGAGCAGTACTTC.

This clone was counted many times. This specimen includes other DNA sequences encoding the same CDR3. The J gene is TRBJ2-1, the V gene TRBV5-1; 9 nucleotides agree with TRBD2. The V gene end was trimmed by 0 bases and the J gene end by 4 bases; junction bases not matched to a gene: 2. CDR1 is SGHRS, CDR2 YFSETQ, per germline. CDR3 length: 15 residues. CDR3 loop: CASSLDSGSYNEQFF. CDR3 nucleotides: TGCGCCAGCAGCTTGGATAGCGGGAGTTACAATGAGCAGTTCTTC.

The chain recombines TRBV6-5 with TRBJ2-7; D is possibly TRBD2 (6 bases). The germline CDR1 and CDR2 sequences are MNHEY and SVGAGI. CDR3 size: 13 residues. V dropped 6 bases and J dropped 2 bases, with 11 bases sitting between them. CDR3 protein: CASSRESTYEQYF. The DNA of the CDR3 is TGTGCCAGCAGCCGGGAGTCGACCTACGAGCAGTACTTC.

This clone was seen once. Other DNA sequences of this sample code for an identical CDR3. The V and J genes are TRBV28 and TRBJ1-3; D is unresolved. The CDR3 is 11 amino acids. From germline, CDR1 is MDHEN and CDR2 SYDVKM. Between the trimmed V and J ends, which lost 3 bases and 7 bases, there was a span of 4 bases. The CDR3 DNA is TGTGCCAGCAGTTTGGGGAACACCATATATTTT. This codes for CASSLGNTIYF. Combining the CDR3 with reference TRBV28 and TRBJ1-3 gives the whole variable domain DVKVTQSSRYLVKRTGEKVFLECVQDMDHENMFWYRQDPGLGLRLIYFSYDVKMKEKGDIPEGYSVSREKKERFSLILESASTNQTSMYLCASSLGNTIYFGEGSWLTVV.

V usage is TRBV27 and J usage is TRBJ1-2; TRBD1 agrees at 7 bases. The CDR3 has 15 residues. Trimming cost V 8 bases and J 4 bases; bases outside gene matches: 13. From germline, CDR1 is MNHEY and CDR2 SMNVEV (reference sequence). CDR3 in amino acids: CASGAITGQVYGYTF. The CDR3 nucleotides read TGTGCCAGCGGAGCGATCACAGGACAGGTCTATGGCTACACCTTC.

About this clone itself: The junction shows a germline mismatch at one end, possibly a read error. The rearrangement joins TRBV27 to TRBJ2-1; D may be TRBD1 or TRBD2 (5 bases each). Germline V CDR1 and CDR2: MNHEY, SMNVEV (reference sequence). CDR3 length: 15 amino acids. CDR3 in amino acids: CASTLISGAQGEQFF. The CDR3, as DNA: TGTGCCAGCACTTTAATTTCCGGGGCGCAAGGTGAGCAGTTCTTC.

The chain links TRBV18 to TRBJ1-2; no definite D call. Trimming cost V 4 bases and J 1 base, with 7 bases left between them. The CDR3 is made up of 13 amino acids. Germline loops: CDR1 KGHSH, CDR2 LQKENI. The CDR3 region has the DNA TGTGCCAGCTCACTCGGCCTTAACTATGGCTACACCTTC. It specifies CASSLGLNYGYTF. The variable domain in full, completed from reference TRBV18 and TRBJ1-2, reads NAGVMQNPRHLVRRRGQEARLRCSPMKGHSHVYWYRQLPEEGLKFMVYLQKENIIDESGMPKERFSAEFPKEGPSILRIQQVVRGDSAAYFCASSLGLNYGYTFGSGTRLTVV.

The genes are TRBV6-1 and TRBJ2-3, with TRBD2 matching 10 bases. The CDR3 sequence is 14 residues long. Germline V lookup: CDR1 MNHNS, CDR2 SASEGT. With 5 bases clipped from V and 4 bases from J, the junction kept 3 bases outside the gene matches. This CDR3 is CASSPLAGADTQYF. As DNA, the CDR3 is TGTGCCAGCAGTCCTCTAGCGGGAGCAGATACGCAGTATTTT.

The chain joins TRBV18 to TRBJ1-1, with 9 bases lining up with TRBD1. Germline lookup yields CDR1 KGHSH and CDR2 LQKENI. V lost 3 bases to trimming and J lost 1 base; unmatched junction nucleotides: 3. This CDR3 has 15 residues. The CDR3 region is CASSPGTGTNTEAFF. The DNA of the CDR3 is TGTGCCAGCTCACCCGGGACAGGGACGAACACTGAAGCTTTCTTT.

This clone was detected many times. V is TRBV5-1 and J is TRBJ2-3; TRBD1 agrees at 7 bases. Germline V gene lookup returns CDR1 SGHRS and CDR2 YFSETQ. Germline trimming cut 7 bases from V and 1 base from J; bases unmatched to any gene: 6. CDR3 length equals 14 residues. The CDR3 reads CASGTQGGTDTQYF. In DNA form, the CDR3 reads TGCGCCAGCGGGACCCAGGGGGGCACAGATACGCAGTATTTT.

Only one count was recorded for this clone. The V and J genes are TRBV18 and TRBJ2-2; a possible D gene is TRBD1 (5 bases). V lost 3 bases, J lost 5 bases, and 7 bases lay in between. Germline CDR1 and CDR2: KGHSH and LQKENI. The CDR3 is 13 residues long. DNA of the CDR3: TGTGCCAGCTCACCGGACAAGACCGGGGAGCTGTTTTTT. It codes for CASSPDKTGELFF. The variable domain in full, with the rest retrieved from reference TRBV18 and TRBJ2-2, is NAGVMQNPRHLVRRRGQEARLRCSPMKGHSHVYWYRQLPEEGLKFMVYLQKENIIDESGMPKERFSAEFPKEGPSILRIQQVVRGDSAAYFCASSPDKTGELFFGEGSRLTVL.

The chain recombines TRBV28 with TRBJ1-1; D not resolved. The V and J ends lost 3 bases and 0 bases respectively, with 20 bases between them. The CDR3 sequence is 18 residues long. CDR1 is MDHEN, CDR2 SYDVKM, per germline. The CDR3 nucleotides read TGTGCCAGCAGTTTTCCGGGAAGGACTCATCTCATGAACACTGAAGCTTTCTTT. It codes for CASSFPGRTHLMNTEAFF.